This T cell receptor beta chain was sequenced in a study of CD8 T cells in ankylosing spondylitis. Regarding the study as a whole: Reactive arthritis synovial fluid and blood were previously reported to contain some motif variants.

V was shortened by 2 bases and J by 7 bases, with 15 bases between the two germline ends. This CDR3 has 14 residues. It was by quantitative 5'-RACE with molecular barcodes that TCR beta libraries were made. A single record per CDR3 protein comes from TCRdb applying MiXCR to the 5' RACE reads. Among fewer than 250,000 distinct CDR3 sequences listed, roughly a tenth were seen once. This clonotype has at least ten counts. Its antigen is undetermined. This receptor was identified in a male donor with ankylosing spondylitis or in good health (not recorded which). This chain joins TRBV12-3 or TRBV12-4 and TRBJ2-7, with unresolved D. Material for sequencing was blood, either unsorted or a sorted T cell fraction (not recorded which). CDR3 DNA: TGTGCCAGCAGTTTACGGCTGCCTGGTGGGGAGCAGTACTTC. Protein: CASSLRLPGGEQYF.